Following are 15 T cell receptor beta chains from one sample sequenced in a study of blood T cell repertoires in COVID-19. Assay: immunoSEQ multiplex PCR; the TCRdb copy retains only in-frame clones and omits some. The data hold 200,000 to 250,000 clones, with around 82% observed a single time. Sequencing used peripheral blood. The receptors were gathered from a woman older than 75 with acute or convalescent COVID-19.

This chain joins TRBV27 and TRBJ1-5, with TRBD1 as a possible D gene (5 bases). Trimming cost V 5 bases and J 15 bases, with 20 bases left between them. Germline V gene data show CDR1 as MNHEY and CDR2 as SMNVEV (reference sequence). This CDR3 is built from 13 residues. DNA for the CDR3: TGTGCCAGCAGTGCCGCGACAGCCAGCCTTCGGCATTTT. Residues: CASSAATASLRHF.

In the case of this clone: The sample contains more than one DNA sequence encoding this CDR3. The J gene is TRBJ1-2, the V gene TRBV7-9, with D perhaps matching TRBD1 (5 bases). Trimming removed 4 bases at V and 8 bases at J, with 14 bases between. The CDR3 is 13 amino acids. Germline CDR1 and CDR2: SEHNR and FQNEAQ (reference sequence). CDR3 DNA sequence: TGTGCCAGCAGCTCACGGGGGTCCGGAGGCTACACCTTC. The encoded protein is CASSSRGSGGYTF.

This clone was detected only a few times. The chain recombines TRBV7-3 with TRBJ2-1; D is unresolved. Trimming removed 5 bases from V and 5 bases from J, with 10 bases in between. CDR1 SGHTA and CDR2 FQGTGA come from the germline V gene. The CDR3 has 13 residues. In DNA, the CDR3 is TGTGCCAGCAGCCGAGACTCGGACAATGAGCAGTTCTTC. It translates to CASSRDSDNEQFF. The full variable domain, its missing parts supplied by reference TRBV7-3 and TRBJ2-1, is GAGVSQTPSNKVTEKGKYVELRCDPISGHTALYWYRQSLGQGPEFLIYFQGTGAADDSGLPNDRFFAVRPEGSVSTLKIQRTERGDSAVYLCASSRDSDNEQFFGPGTRLTVL.

The chain recombines TRBV4-3 with TRBJ1-1, with D unclear. Germline V gene lookup returns CDR1 LGHNA and CDR2 YSLEER. V lost 0 bases, J lost 4 bases, and 12 bases lay in between. This CDR3 contains 15 residues. CDR3 residues: CASSQEFTRGTEAFF. DNA of the CDR3: TGCGCCAGCAGCCAAGAATTCACACGAGGCACTGAAGCTTTCTTT.

This chain links TRBV11-1 with TRBJ1-1, with D maybe TRBD1 (6 bases). This CDR3 spans 14 amino acids. V lost 5 bases to trimming and J lost 3 bases, with 13 bases between them. Germline values: CDR1 SGHAT, CDR2 FQDESV (reference sequence). The CDR3 region has the DNA TGTGCCAGCAGCCCGAGTACAGGGTACACTGAAGCTTTCTTT. As protein: CASSPSTGYTEAFF.

This chain uses TRBV29-1 with TRBJ1-1; 8 positions agree with TRBD1. V was clipped by 8 bases and J by 6 bases; unmatched bases: 8. Per germline, CDR1 SQVTM and CDR2 ANQGSEA. The CDR3 spans 12 residues. CDR3 residues: CSTKDRDAEAFF. The CDR3, as DNA: TGCAGCACTAAGGACAGGGATGCTGAAGCTTTCTTT. The full variable domain, with the rest looked up from reference TRBV29-1 and TRBJ1-1, is SAVISQKPSRDICQRGTSLTIQCQVDSQVTMMFWYRQQPGQSLTLIATANQGSEATYESGFVIDKFPISRPNLTFSTLTVSNMSPEDSSIYLCSTKDRDAEAFFGQGTRLTVV.

The J gene is TRBJ2-1, the V gene TRBV6-1; D is ambiguous. This CDR3 has 13 amino acids. With 3 bases removed from V and 4 bases from J, the gap between germline ends came to 7 bases. The V gene's germline CDR1 is MNHNS and CDR2 SASEGT. The CDR3 loop reads CASSEITYNEQFF. DNA of the CDR3: TGTGCCAGCAGTGAGATCACATACAATGAGCAGTTCTTC.

This rearrangement joins TRBV6-5 to TRBJ1-1, with D perhaps TRBD1 (6 bases). There are 14 residues in the CDR3. With 4 bases removed from V and 2 bases from J, the gap between germline ends came to 11 bases. In germline, CDR1 is MNHEY, CDR2 SVGAGI. The DNA for the CDR3 is TGTGCCAGCAGTTCCCCAGGGGCCAACACTGAAGCTTTCTTT. It yields the protein CASSSPGANTEAFF.

This chain links TRBV19 with TRBJ2-2, with a possible D match to TRBD1 (6 bases). Trimming removed 5 bases at V and 0 bases at J, with 10 bases between. Germline V gene sequence: CDR1 LNHDA, CDR2 SQIVND (reference sequence). This CDR3 is built from 15 residues. The CDR3 sequence is CASSFGTTNTGELFF. CDR3 nucleotides: TGTGCCAGTAGTTTCGGGACAACGAACACCGGGGAGCTGTTTTTT.

This clone was found once. The rearrangement links TRBV7-9 to TRBJ1-5, with D unresolved. The ends were cut back, 5 bases at V and 0 bases at J, with 5 bases in the middle. This CDR3 spans 13 amino acids. From germline, CDR1 is SEHNR and CDR2 FQNEAQ (reference sequence). In DNA form, the CDR3 reads TGTGCCAGCAGCATTAATAGCAATCAGCCCCAGCATTTT. Protein product: CASSINSNQPQHF. The entire variable domain, with the rest obtained from reference TRBV7-9 and TRBJ1-5, is as follows: DTGVSQNPRHKITKRGQNVTFRCDPISEHNRLYWYRQTLGQGPEFLTYFQNEAQLEKSRLLSDRFSAERPKGSFSTLEIQRTEQGDSAMYLCASSINSNQPQHFGDGTRLSIL.

In this sample, this clone turned up once. V gene TRBV25-1 combines with J gene TRBJ2-5, with 8 positions matching TRBD1. Unmatched junction bases numbered 7, after V lost 2 bases and J lost 5 bases. CDR1 and CDR2 from the germline V gene are MGHDK and SYGVNS. This CDR3 region has 15 residues. The CDR3 loop reads CASSEMAGGSETQYF. The DNA for the CDR3 is TGTGCCAGCAGTGAAATGGCAGGGGGCTCGGAGACCCAGTACTTC. Filled out from reference TRBV25-1 and TRBJ2-5, the complete variable domain reads EADIYQTPRYLVIGTGKKITLECSQTMGHDKMYWYQQDPGMELHLIHYSYGVNSTEKGDLSSESTVSRIRTEHFPLTLESARPSHTSQYLCASSEMAGGSETQYFGPGTRLLVL.

This clone was recorded a few times. The chain joins TRBV19 to TRBJ1-1; no definite D call. The CDR3 consists of 14 residues. Germline CDR1 and CDR2: LNHDA and SQIVND (reference sequence). Trimming took 0 bases from V and 8 from J, leaving 13 bases between them. The CDR3 spells CASSIDTARPEAFF. Written as DNA, the CDR3 is TGTGCCAGTAGTATAGATACAGCCCGCCCCGAAGCTTTCTTT.

The gene calls are TRBV29-1 and TRBJ1-3, with TRBD1 as a possible D gene (6 bases). Trimming took 0 bases from V and 9 from J, leaving 15 bases between them. From germline, CDR1 is SQVTM and CDR2 ANQGSEA. The CDR3 runs to 14 residues. The CDR3 here is CSVEDRAGAPTIYF. CDR3 sequence (DNA): TGCAGCGTTGAAGATCGGGCAGGGGCCCCCACCATATATTTT.

V usage is TRBV27 and J usage is TRBJ1-6, with D perhaps TRBD1 (5 bases). The length of the CDR3 is 19 residues. Germline lookup yields CDR1 MNHEY and CDR2 SMNVEV (reference sequence). V was trimmed by 4 bases and J by 1 base, leaving 20 bases between them. The CDR3 DNA reads as TGTGCCAGCAGTTCAAGGGGCCCGTCAATCCGATCCTATAATTCACCCCTCCACTTT. It is translated as CASSSRGPSIRSYNSPLHF.

The chain links TRBV12-3 or TRBV12-4 to TRBJ2-4; 9 bases map to TRBD1. The CDR3 is 12 residues long. The trim removed 4 bases at V and 8 bases at J, leaving 0 bases unmatched. CDR3 loop: CASSWDRDIQYF. CDR3 DNA sequence: TGTGCCAGCAGTTGGGACAGGGACATTCAGTACTTC.